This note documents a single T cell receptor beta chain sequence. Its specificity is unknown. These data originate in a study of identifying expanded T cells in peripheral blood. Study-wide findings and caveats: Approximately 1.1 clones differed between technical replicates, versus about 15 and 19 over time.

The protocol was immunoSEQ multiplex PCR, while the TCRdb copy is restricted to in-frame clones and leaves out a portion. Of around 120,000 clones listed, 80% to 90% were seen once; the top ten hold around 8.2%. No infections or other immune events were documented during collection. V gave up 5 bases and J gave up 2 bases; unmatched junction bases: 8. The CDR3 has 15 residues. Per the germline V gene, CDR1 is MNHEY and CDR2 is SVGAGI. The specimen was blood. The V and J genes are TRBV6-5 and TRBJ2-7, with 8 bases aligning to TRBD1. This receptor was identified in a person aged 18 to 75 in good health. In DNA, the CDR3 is TGTGCCAGCAGTCTATATTGGGGACAGGCCTACGAGCAGTACTTC. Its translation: CASSLYWGQAYEQYF.